These 5 T cell receptor beta chains share one sample of origin, sequenced in a study of blood T cell repertoires in COVID-19. Measured with immunoSEQ multiplex PCR; TCRdb has only the in-frame clones, and not every one. The sample lists over 250,000 clones, about 90% seen once, with roughly 5% in the top ten. The source material was PBMCs or T cells enriched from blood (not recorded which). These TCRs come from a woman aged 25-40 years who had recovered from COVID-19.

V gene TRBV15 combines with J gene TRBJ1-6, with 11 bases fitting TRBD1. Germline CDR1 and CDR2: LNHNV and YYDKDF (reference sequence). This CDR3 has 17 residues. V lost 0 bases, J lost 6 bases, and 4 bases stayed unmatched. The CDR3 region is CATSRDLGQGGNSPLHF. CDR3 DNA: TGTGCCACCAGCAGAGATCTGGGACAGGGGGGTAATTCACCCCTCCACTTT.

The chain combines TRBV14 with TRBJ2-7; D unresolved. Germline V gene data show CDR1 as SGHDN and CDR2 as FVKESK. V was trimmed by 0 bases and J by 3 bases, leaving 12 bases between them. The CDR3 spans 15 residues. As DNA, the CDR3 is TGTGCCAGCAGCCAAGACTTAGTCGTAGTCTACGAGCAGTACTTC. The encoded protein is CASSQDLVVVYEQYF. Using reference TRBV14 and TRBJ2-7 for the parts outside the CDR3, the full variable domain is EAGVTQFPSHSVIEKGQTVTLRCDPISGHDNLYWYRRVMGKEIKFLLHFVKESKQDESGMPNNRFLAERTGGTYSTLKVQPAELEDSGVYFCASSQDLVVVYEQYFGPGTRLTVT.

This clone was seen only once. The germline gene is not matched at one end of the junction; a read error may be the cause. The genes are TRBV6-5 and TRBJ1-2; possibly TRBD1 for D (6 bases). Per the germline V gene, CDR1 is MNHEY and CDR2 is SVGAGI. The CDR3 contains 13 residues. CDR3 residues: CASRRPGDYGYTF. The CDR3 region has the DNA TGTGCCAGCAGAAGACCAGGGGACTACGGCTACACCTTC.

The V gene is TRBV7-2, the J gene TRBJ2-5, with a weak D call TRBD2 (6 bases). The CDR3 is 15 residues long. Trimming removed 7 bases at V and 2 bases at J, with 17 bases between. The germline V gene encodes CDR1 SGHTA and CDR2 FQGNSA. The CDR3 is CASINRGTVQETQYF. CDR3 DNA sequence: TGTGCCAGCATAAACCGGGGGACTGTACAAGAGACCCAGTACTTC.

This clone was observed a single time. This chain connects TRBV29-1 to TRBJ2-5; D remains unclear. Deletions cut 4 bases from V and 2 bases from J, with 5 bases between. Germline V gene lookup returns CDR1 SQVTM and CDR2 ANQGSEA. The CDR3 runs to 11 residues. For the CDR3, the DNA is TGCAGCGTTGGCGTACAAGAGACCCAGTACTTC. Translating gives CSVGVQETQYF. Drawing the rest from reference TRBV29-1 and TRBJ2-5, the complete variable domain is SAVISQKPSRDICQRGTSLTIQCQVDSQVTMMFWYRQQPGQSLTLIATANQGSEATYESGFVIDKFPISRPNLTFSTLTVSNMSPEDSSIYLCSVGVQETQYFGPGTRLLVL.